This TCR beta chain emerged from a study of CD8 T cells in ankylosing spondylitis (dated by TCRdb to 2016 to 2017). A note on the overall study: The study set out to find disease-linked TCR variants by profiling T cell receptor beta repertoires in ankylosing spondylitis patients and healthy donors. The full study cohort comprised some 27 ankylosing spondylitis patients and roughly 110 healthy donors. Peripheral blood samples were taken, and synovial fluid was additionally collected from ankylosing spondylitis patients.

There are 16 amino acids in the CDR3, from cysteine to phenylalanine inclusive. The sequence is cut down to CDR3 DNA, 48 bases in frame from base 1. CDR1 and CDR2 (SGHRS, YFSETQ) derive from the germline V gene. Here V drops 7 bases and J drops 2 bases, and the junction holds 11 bases not matched to any gene. TCRdb shows the sequencer as Illumina HiSeq 2500. Quantitative 5'-RACE with molecular barcodes was used to prepare TCR beta libraries. As for how the authors treated the data: A new computational method, built on a probabilistic model of VDJ rearrangement, was used to identify disease-linked TCR variants. TCRdb ran its own pipeline on the public reads, namely fastp trimming at Q25 and MiXCR clone calling, and kept in-frame beta chains. Every entry covers one CDR3 protein and lists the most common genes and DNA from its rows. TCRdb's processing, not the authors' own work, is the source of the V and J calls. The sample yields nearly 350,000 distinct CDR3 sequences; roughly 14% were counted once. The ten largest account for roughly 0.99% of the sample.

A note on this clonotype: The antigen it binds to is not known. Base-call qualities are not available, and no considerably larger clone is one nucleotide away.

Findings and caveats that apply to the study as a whole: A CD8+ phenotype was shown by the disease-linked clones, which were found at relatively low frequencies in peripheral blood. Some motif variants were previously reported in synovial fluid and blood of reactive arthritis patients, suggesting common disease-initiation mechanisms. Blood from ankylosing spondylitis patients appeared to be characterized by a TCR beta motif made up of under ten highly homologous amino acid variants. Significant enrichment of the disease-linked clones was reported in matched synovial fluid samples from ankylosing spondylitis patients.

The rearranged segments are TRBV5-1 and TRBJ2-2; TRBD2 fits 7 bases in the junction. The TCR was taken from a male donor with ankylosing spondylitis or in good health (not recorded which). Sequencing was performed on blood, either unsorted or a sorted T cell fraction (not recorded which). The base sequence is TGCGCCAGCTGTCGGGAGCCTAGCGGAAACACCGGGGAGCTGTTTTTT. Its translation is CASCREPSGNTGELFF.